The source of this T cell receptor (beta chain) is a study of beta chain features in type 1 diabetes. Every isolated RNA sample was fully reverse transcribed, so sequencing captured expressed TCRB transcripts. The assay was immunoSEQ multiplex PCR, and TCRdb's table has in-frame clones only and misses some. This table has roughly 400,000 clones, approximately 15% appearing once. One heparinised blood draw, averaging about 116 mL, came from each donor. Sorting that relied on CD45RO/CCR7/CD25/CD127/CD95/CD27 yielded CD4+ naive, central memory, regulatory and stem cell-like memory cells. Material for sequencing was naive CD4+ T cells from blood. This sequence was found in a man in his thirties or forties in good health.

In DNA form, the CDR3 reads TGTGCTAGTGCCCAACAGGGGCCTAGCGGACTAAAAGAGACCCAGTACTTC. Translating it yields CASAQQGPSGLKETQYF. The chain combines TRBV12-5 with TRBJ2-5; D is perhaps TRBD1 or TRBD2 (7 bases each). The V end was cut by 7 bases, the J end by 3 bases, with 24 bases between. The germline V gene has CDR1 LGHNT and CDR2 FRNRAP. There are 17 residues in the CDR3.